Listed here are 15 T cell receptor beta chains from one sample, sequenced in a study of beta chain features in type 1 diabetes. Expressed TCRB transcripts were sequenced because the entire RNA isolate underwent reverse transcription. The assay was immunoSEQ multiplex PCR, and TCRdb's table has in-frame clones only and misses some. The table shows about 290,000 clones, with 8% occurring only once. Sequencing used central memory CD4+ T cells from blood. These receptors originate from a woman between 18 and 30 years old in good health.

This clone has just a few counts. The gene calls are TRBV11-3 and TRBJ2-1; the D is unclear. Germline CDR1 is SGHNT and CDR2 is YENEEA. CDR3 size: 17 residues. Deletions cut 6 bases from V and 0 bases from J, with 18 bases between. Written as DNA, the CDR3 is TGTGCCAGCAGTCCAACTGTACGGCGGAGCTCCTACAATGAGCAGTTCTTC. Protein sequence: CASSPTVRRSSYNEQFF.

The chain employs TRBV7-9 and TRBJ1-5; possibly TRBD1 for D (5 bases). The germline gives CDR1 SEHNR, CDR2 FQNEAQ (reference sequence). Trimming stripped 7 bases from V and 5 bases from J, with 12 bases between. The CDR3 sequence is 13 residues long. CDR3 amino acids: CASMGDGHQPQHF. In DNA, the CDR3 is TGTGCCAGCATGGGGGACGGTCATCAGCCCCAGCATTTT.

The rearrangement joins TRBV11-1 to TRBJ2-1; D is uncertain. V shed 3 bases and J shed 8 bases, with 17 bases lying between them. The CDR3 length is 15 residues. Germline CDR1 SGHAT, CDR2 FQDESV (reference sequence). The CDR3 sequence is CASSLWEVEIDEQFF. CDR3 nucleotide sequence: TGTGCCAGCAGCTTGTGGGAAGTGGAGATCGATGAGCAGTTCTTC.

This clone was detected only a few times. An end of the junction differs from the germline gene, which may be a read error. DNA for the CDR3: TGTGCTAGCAGCTTCAGGGGTAGAGAAGAGACCCAGTACTTC. Translating it yields CASSFRGREETQYF. V gene TRBV7-7 combines with J gene TRBJ2-5; D might be TRBD1 (6 bases). The CDR3 consists of 14 residues. Germline values: CDR1 SSHAT, CDR2 FNYEAQ (reference sequence).

This clone was detected ten times or more. The gene calls are TRBV28 and TRBJ1-5; TRBD1 matches 12 bases. Germline lookup yields CDR1 MDHEN and CDR2 SYDVKM. The CDR3 spans 15 residues. With 10 bases clipped from V and 6 bases from J, the junction kept 10 bases outside the gene matches. CDR3 protein: CATNSGTGGFQPQHF. DNA of the CDR3: TGTGCCACCAACTCCGGGACAGGGGGCTTTCAGCCCCAGCATTTT.

The count of this clone is one. V is TRBV9 and J is TRBJ2-6, with D unresolved. Deletions cut 0 bases from V and 0 bases from J, with 10 bases between. The germline CDR1 and CDR2 sequences are SGDLS and YYNGEE. The CDR3 runs 17 residues. DNA of the CDR3: TGTGCCAGCAGCGTAGCTACCAGAAGCTCTGGGGCCAACGTCCTGACTTTC. Its translation is CASSVATRSSGANVLTF.

The chain employs TRBV18 and TRBJ2-3; D not resolved. The CDR3 totals 17 residues. CDR1 and CDR2 from the germline V gene are KGHSH and LQKENI. V lost 3 bases and J 0 bases, leaving 16 bases between the germline ends. The CDR3 nucleotides read TGTGCCAGCTCACCGATCGGTGCAGGAGTAAGCACAGATACGCAGTATTTT. Its protein product is CASSPIGAGVSTDTQYF. Variable domain in full (rest from reference TRBV18 and TRBJ2-3): NAGVMQNPRHLVRRRGQEARLRCSPMKGHSHVYWYRQLPEEGLKFMVYLQKENIIDESGMPKERFSAEFPKEGPSILRIQQVVRGDSAAYFCASSPIGAGVSTDTQYFGPGTRLTVL.

This clone appeared a few times. The rearrangement joins TRBV28 to TRBJ2-3; D uncertain. V lost 3 bases and J 5 bases, leaving 15 bases between the germline ends. This CDR3 spans 15 amino acids. Germline V lookup: CDR1 MDHEN, CDR2 SYDVKM. Written as DNA, the CDR3 is TGTGCCAGCAGTTTTTCTCCTCCCTTGGGAGATACGCAGTATTTT. Protein: CASSFSPPLGDTQYF.

The rearrangement links TRBV5-8 to TRBJ2-5; D call uncertain. This CDR3 is built from 13 residues. Trimming cost V 0 bases and J 4 bases, with 7 bases left between them. Germline-derived CDR1 and CDR2 are SGHTS and YDEGEE. Here the CDR3 DNA reads TGTGCCAGCAGCTTGGAGTGGCCAGAGACCCAGTACTTC. It is translated as CASSLEWPETQYF. Supplemented by reference TRBV5-8 and TRBJ2-5, the full variable domain reads EAGVTQSPTHLIKTRGQQATLRCSPISGHTSVYWYQQALGLGLQFLLWYDEGEERNRGNFPPRFSGRQFPNYSSELNVNALELEDSALYLCASSLEWPETQYFGPGTRLLVL.

J is TRBJ2-1 and V is TRBV6-5; TRBD2 might be the D (5 bases). Germline assignment: CDR1 MNHEY and CDR2 SVGAGI. The CDR3 loop spans 14 amino acids. Trimming left V 6 bases short and J 4 bases short, with 13 bases between. The CDR3 spells CASSRGWAYNEQFF. The CDR3 coding sequence is TGTGCCAGCAGCCGCGGGTGGGCATACAATGAGCAGTTCTTC.

This clone was counted between two and nine times. The chain is built from TRBV6-5 and TRBJ1-2; no reliable D call. The length of the CDR3 is 13 residues. Between the trimmed V and J ends, which lost 6 bases and 4 bases, there was a span of 12 bases. Germline V gene sequence: CDR1 MNHEY, CDR2 SVGAGI. CDR3 protein: CASSRGGGYGYTF. For the CDR3, the DNA is TGTGCCAGCAGCCGGGGAGGAGGCTATGGCTACACCTTC.

This clone was seen only a few times. V is TRBV4-3 and J is TRBJ2-2; TRBD2 is a possible D gene (6 bases). Germline V gene lookup returns CDR1 LGHNA and CDR2 YSLEER. V lost 0 bases and J lost 6, with 17 bases in between. The CDR3 has 17 amino acids. The CDR3 coding sequence is TGCGCCAGCAGCCAAGATAAAGGAATGGGACTGGCCGGGGAGCTGTTTTTT. It is translated as CASSQDKGMGLAGELFF.

This chain uses TRBV7-2 with TRBJ1-6, with 8 bases aligning to TRBD1. V dropped 7 bases and J dropped 7; count of bases not matched to a gene: 15. From germline, CDR1 is SGHTA and CDR2 FQGNSA. This CDR3 has 17 amino acids. CDR3 sequence: CASTNPLSDRGNSPLHF. The CDR3 DNA is TGTGCCAGCACTAATCCATTGTCCGACAGGGGAAATTCACCCCTCCACTTT.

Only a few counts were recorded for this clone. J is TRBJ2-4 and V is TRBV12-2; the table's D gene call, TRBD1, was not cross checked with the DNA. TRBV12-2 is termed a pseudogene. The CDR3 loop spans 19 amino acids. The chain's CDR3 is CASRLAPNLGPIAKNIQYF. DNA for the CDR3: TGTGCAAGTCGCTTAGCACCCAACTTGGGGCCCATAGCCAAAAACATTCAGTACTTC.

This clone turned up a few times. The V and J genes are TRBV7-9 and TRBJ2-1, with 7 bases that match TRBD2. CDR1 is SEHNR, CDR2 FQNEAQ, per germline (reference sequence). V lost 2 bases, J lost 2 bases, and 3 bases stayed unmatched. The CDR3 covers 15 residues. CDR3 sequence: CASSLQRDAYNEQFF. As DNA, the CDR3 is TGTGCCAGCAGCTTACAGCGGGACGCCTACAATGAGCAGTTCTTC.